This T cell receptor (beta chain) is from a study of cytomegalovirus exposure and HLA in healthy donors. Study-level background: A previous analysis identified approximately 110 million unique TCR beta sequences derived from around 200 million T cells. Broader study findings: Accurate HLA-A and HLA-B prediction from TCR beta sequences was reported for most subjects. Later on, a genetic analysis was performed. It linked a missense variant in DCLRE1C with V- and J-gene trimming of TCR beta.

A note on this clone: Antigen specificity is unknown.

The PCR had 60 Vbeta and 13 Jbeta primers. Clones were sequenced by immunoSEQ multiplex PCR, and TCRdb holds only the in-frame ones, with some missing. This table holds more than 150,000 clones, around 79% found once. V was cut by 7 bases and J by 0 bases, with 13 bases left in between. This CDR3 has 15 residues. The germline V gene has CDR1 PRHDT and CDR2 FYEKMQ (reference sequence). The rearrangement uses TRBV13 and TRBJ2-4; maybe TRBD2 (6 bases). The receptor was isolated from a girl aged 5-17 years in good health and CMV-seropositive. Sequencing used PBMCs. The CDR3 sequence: CASTLRGLAKNIQYF. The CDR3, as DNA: TGTGCCAGCACCTTGCGGGGCCTAGCCAAAAACATTCAGTACTTC.